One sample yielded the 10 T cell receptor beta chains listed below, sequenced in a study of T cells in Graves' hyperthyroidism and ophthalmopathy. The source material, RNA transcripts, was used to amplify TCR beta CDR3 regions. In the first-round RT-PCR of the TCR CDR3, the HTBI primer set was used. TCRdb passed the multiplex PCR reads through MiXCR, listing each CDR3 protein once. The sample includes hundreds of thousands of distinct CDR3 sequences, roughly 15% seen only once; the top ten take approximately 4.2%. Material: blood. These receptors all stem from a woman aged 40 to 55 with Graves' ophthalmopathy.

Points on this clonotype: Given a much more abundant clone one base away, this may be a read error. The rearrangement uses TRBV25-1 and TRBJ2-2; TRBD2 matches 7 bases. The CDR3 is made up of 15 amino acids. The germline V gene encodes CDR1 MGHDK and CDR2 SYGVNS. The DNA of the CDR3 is TGTGCCAGCAGTGAATGGGGGGGGAACACCGTGGAGCTGTTTTTT. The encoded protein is CASSEWGGNTVELFF.

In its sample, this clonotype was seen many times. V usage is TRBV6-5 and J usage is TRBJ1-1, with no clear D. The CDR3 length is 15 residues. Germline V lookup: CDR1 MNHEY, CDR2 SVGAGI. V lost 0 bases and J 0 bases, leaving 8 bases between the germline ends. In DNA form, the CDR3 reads TGTGCCAGCAGTTACTCGGGTCTAGTGAACACTGAAGCTTTCTTT. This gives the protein CASSYSGLVNTEAFF.

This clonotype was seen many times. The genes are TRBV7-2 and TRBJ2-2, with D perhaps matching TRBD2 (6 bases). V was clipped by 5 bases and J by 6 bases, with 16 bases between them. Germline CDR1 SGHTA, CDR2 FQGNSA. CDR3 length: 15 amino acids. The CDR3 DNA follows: TGTGCCAGCAGCGAGGGGACTTGGACGCCCGGGGAGCTGTTTTTT. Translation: CASSEGTWTPGELFF.

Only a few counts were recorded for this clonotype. DNA of the CDR3: TGCAGTGCTTCCCGGACTAGCGGCAAAGAGACCCAGTACTTC. Translated: CSASRTSGKETQYF. This chain connects TRBV20-1 to TRBJ2-5, with 10 bases matching TRBD2. CDR1 and CDR2 from the germline V gene are DFQATT and SNEGSKA (reference sequence). There are 14 residues in the CDR3. The V gene end was trimmed by 5 bases and the J gene end by 3 bases; junction bases not matched to a gene: 6.

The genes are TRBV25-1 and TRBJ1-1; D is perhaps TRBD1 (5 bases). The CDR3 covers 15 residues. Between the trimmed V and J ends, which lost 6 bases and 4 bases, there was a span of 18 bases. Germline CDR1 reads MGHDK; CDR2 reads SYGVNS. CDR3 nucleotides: TGTGCCAGCAGGATGGGGGGGTCGTGGAGCACTGAAGCTTTCTTT. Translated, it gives CASRMGGSWSTEAFF. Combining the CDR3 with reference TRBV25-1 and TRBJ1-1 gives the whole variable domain EADIYQTPRYLVIGTGKKITLECSQTMGHDKMYWYQQDPGMELHLIHYSYGVNSTEKGDLSSESTVSRIRTEHFPLTLESARPSHTSQYLCASRMGGSWSTEAFFGQGTRLTVV.

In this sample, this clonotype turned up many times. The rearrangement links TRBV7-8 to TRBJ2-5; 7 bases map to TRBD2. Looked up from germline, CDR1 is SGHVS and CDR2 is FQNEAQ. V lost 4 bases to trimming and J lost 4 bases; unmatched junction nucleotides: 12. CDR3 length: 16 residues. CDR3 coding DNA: TGTGCCAGCAGCTCACCCGGCGGCGGGGGTGGAGAGACCCAGTACTTC. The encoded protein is CASSSPGGGGGETQYF.

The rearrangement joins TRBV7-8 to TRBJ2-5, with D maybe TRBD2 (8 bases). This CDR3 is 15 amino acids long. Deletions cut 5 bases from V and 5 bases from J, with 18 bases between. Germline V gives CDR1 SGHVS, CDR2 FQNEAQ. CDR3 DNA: TGTGCCAGCAGCCACCGGGAGGGGGCTGGGGAGACCCAGTACTTC. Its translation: CASSHREGAGETQYF.

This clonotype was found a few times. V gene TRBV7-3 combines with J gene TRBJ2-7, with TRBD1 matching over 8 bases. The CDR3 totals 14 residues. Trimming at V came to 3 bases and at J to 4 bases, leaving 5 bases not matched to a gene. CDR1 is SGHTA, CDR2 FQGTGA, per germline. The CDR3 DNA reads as TGTGCCAGCAGCTTCCAGGGGGCGGGATACGAGCAGTACTTC. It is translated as CASSFQGAGYEQYF.

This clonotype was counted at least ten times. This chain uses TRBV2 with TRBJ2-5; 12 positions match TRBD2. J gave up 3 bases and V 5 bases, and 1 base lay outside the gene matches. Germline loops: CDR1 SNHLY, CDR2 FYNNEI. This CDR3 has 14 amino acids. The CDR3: CASSRTSGKETQYF. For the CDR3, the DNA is TGTGCCAGCAGTCGGACTAGCGGGAAAGAGACCCAGTACTTC.

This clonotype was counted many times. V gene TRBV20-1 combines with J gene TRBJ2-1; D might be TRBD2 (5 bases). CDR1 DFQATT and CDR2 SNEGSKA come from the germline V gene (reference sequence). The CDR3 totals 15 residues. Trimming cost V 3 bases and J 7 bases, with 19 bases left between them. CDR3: CSARSGEVVSNEQFF. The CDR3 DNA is TGCAGTGCTAGGAGCGGAGAGGTCGTGTCGAATGAGCAGTTCTTC.